This record covers a single T cell receptor beta chain. The target antigen is unknown. Treatment described: oral pan-JAK inhibitor, 5-10 mg twice daily. Patients with alopecia areata provided lesional scalp punch biopsies as well as peripheral blood. Sequencing used cDNA as its template, made by extracting RNA and reverse transcribing it. Repertoires were generated with immunoSEQ multiplex PCR, while TCRdb's copy carries only in-frame clones and drops some. The sample records approximately 210,000 clones, approximately 67% being singletons. These data originate in a study of CD8+ T cells in alopecia areata. Findings and caveats of the study: Although TCR sharing was seen in mice, sharing across patients was less clear, possibly for HLA-related reasons. In blood and scalp, many expanded lesional clones persisted during tofacitinib. Administration of tofacitinib significantly diminished scalp clonality and expanded CD8+ clones within the top 100.

Trimming stripped 0 bases from V and 1 base from J, with 6 bases between. The CDR3 length is 15 residues. The germline V gene encodes CDR1 LNHNV and CDR2 YYDKDF (reference sequence). The V and J genes are TRBV15 and TRBJ2-2; no reliable D call. This sequence was found in a human donor with alopecia areata. The material was CD4+ T cells sorted from blood, obtained between weeks 43 and 45, from a patient treated with tofacitinib. DNA for the CDR3: TGTGCCACCAGCAGAGAACGACAGAACACCGGGGAGCTGTTTTTT. Its protein product is CATSRERQNTGELFF. Together with reference TRBV15 and TRBJ2-2, the CDR3 gives the full variable domain: DAMVIQNPRYQVTQFGKPVTLSCSQTLNHNVMYWYQQKSSQAPKLLFHYYDKDFNNEADTPDNFQSRRPNTSFCFLDIRSPGLGDTAMYLCATSRERQNTGELFFGEGSRLTVL.